These T cell receptor beta chains were read from a single sample in a study of blood T cell repertoires in COVID-19. The repertoire was sequenced with immunoSEQ multiplex PCR; TCRdb's copy has only in-frame clones and lacks some. The profile shows around 350,000 clones, around 87% of them singletons. Sequenced material: peripheral blood. The origin of the receptors is a human donor in a cohort sampled during active COVID-19. Each CDR3 is given with its conserved first and last residue. Each record gives: V gene, D gene, J gene, clone size, CDR3 DNA, CDR3 protein. D genes are given only for firm matches. Clone sizes are given selectively: once, few, many, or a class where the clone is expanded.

v_gene: TRBV20-1; d_gene: NA; j_gene: TRBJ2-2; abundance: once; CDR3nt: TGCAGTGCTAGTGGAGGCACCGGGGAGCTGTTTTTT; CDR3aa: CSASGGTGELFF
v_gene: TRBV5-4; d_gene: NA; j_gene: TRBJ1-1; abundance: NA; CDR3nt: TGTGCCAGCAGCCGAATTTCGGGGTCTCGTGAAGCTTTCTTT; CDR3aa: CASSRISGSREAFF
v_gene: TRBV18; d_gene: TRBD1; j_gene: TRBJ2-1; abundance: NA; CDR3nt: TGTGCCAGCTCCCCAGAGACCGCAGACAGGGATGAGCAGTTCTTC; CDR3aa: CASSPETADRDEQFF
v_gene: TRBV21-1; d_gene: NA; j_gene: TRBJ2-4; abundance: few; CDR3nt: TGTGCCAGCAGCACCAGACTACCACTAGCCAAAAACATTCAGTACTTC; CDR3aa: CASSTRLPLAKNIQYF
v_gene: TRBV27; d_gene: TRBD1; j_gene: TRBJ1-2; abundance: NA; CDR3nt: TGTGCCAGCAGGCCCGGGACAGAAATTAACTATGGCTACACCTTC; CDR3aa: CASRPGTEINYGYTF
v_gene: TRBV6-5; d_gene: TRBD1; j_gene: TRBJ1-5; abundance: NA; CDR3nt: TGTGCCAGCAGTTACGGGTCAGGGGGCTGGCCCCAGCATTTT; CDR3aa: CASSYGSGGWPQHF
v_gene: TRBV28; d_gene: TRBD1; j_gene: TRBJ2-7; abundance: NA; CDR3nt: TGTGCCAGCAGCCGCGGACAGGAGGCGGAGTACTTC; CDR3aa: CASSRGQEAEYF
v_gene: TRBV9; d_gene: NA; j_gene: TRBJ2-5; abundance: NA; CDR3nt: TGTGCCAGCAGCCCGCGAGGAGGTTTGGGAGAGACCCAGTACTTC; CDR3aa: CASSPRGGLGETQYF
v_gene: TRBV19; d_gene: TRBD1; j_gene: TRBJ1-2; abundance: once; CDR3nt: TGTGCCAGTAGTCCTACAGGGGTCAACTATGGCTACACCTTC; CDR3aa: CASSPTGVNYGYTF
v_gene: TRBV7-7; d_gene: NA; j_gene: TRBJ2-5; abundance: once; CDR3nt: TGTGCTAGCAGCAACGACTATTTGGTTGAGACCCAGTACTTC; CDR3aa: CASSNDYLVETQYF
v_gene: TRBV7-8; d_gene: NA; j_gene: TRBJ1-2; abundance: NA; CDR3nt: TGTGCCAGCAGCTTAGGCTCCGCGAACTATGGCTACACCTTC; CDR3aa: CASSLGSANYGYTF
v_gene: TRBV18; d_gene: TRBD2; j_gene: TRBJ2-3; abundance: NA; CDR3nt: TGTGCCAGCTCACCAAGAACGGGGGGGACAGATACGCAGTATTTT; CDR3aa: CASSPRTGGTDTQYF
v_gene: TRBV10-3; d_gene: TRBD2; j_gene: TRBJ2-1; abundance: NA; CDR3nt: TGTGCCATAAATAGCGGGGACAATGAGCAGTTCTTC; CDR3aa: CAINSGDNEQFF
v_gene: TRBV13; d_gene: NA; j_gene: TRBJ2-1; abundance: NA; CDR3nt: TGTGCCAGCAGCTCCTATCCACCCGGGGGCGGGGGCTCCTACAATGAGCAGTTCTTC; CDR3aa: CASSSYPPGGGGSYNEQFF
v_gene: TRBV30; d_gene: NA; j_gene: TRBJ2-6; abundance: NA; CDR3nt: TGTGCCTGGAGTAGAGGCACTGGGGCCAACGTCCTGACTTTC; CDR3aa: CAWSRGTGANVLTF
v_gene: TRBV5-4; d_gene: NA; j_gene: TRBJ1-3; abundance: NA; CDR3nt: TGTGCCAGCAGCTTGATGACAGAACTGGGAAACACCATATATTTT; CDR3aa: CASSLMTELGNTIYF
v_gene: TRBV7-3; d_gene: NA; j_gene: TRBJ2-1; abundance: NA; CDR3nt: TGTGCCAGCAGCCCCGATGCCCCCAGCTCCTACAATGAGCAGTTCTTC; CDR3aa: CASSPDAPSSYNEQFF
v_gene: TRBV5-1; d_gene: NA; j_gene: TRBJ1-1; abundance: NA; CDR3nt: TGCGCCAGCAGTCCGGCGGTGAACACTGAAGCTTTCTTT; CDR3aa: CASSPAVNTEAFF
v_gene: TRBV24-1; d_gene: NA; j_gene: TRBJ1-1; abundance: NA; CDR3nt: TGTGCCACCAGTGATTTAGGGGGTCCCACTGAAGCTTTCTTT; CDR3aa: CATSDLGGPTEAFF
v_gene: TRBV6-5; d_gene: NA; j_gene: TRBJ2-7; abundance: NA; CDR3nt: TGTGCCAGCAGTTACACGCAGCGCCTCGGCGAGCAGTACTTC; CDR3aa: CASSYTQRLGEQYF
v_gene: TRBV7-9; d_gene: TRBD1; j_gene: TRBJ1-1; abundance: NA; CDR3nt: TGTGCCAGCAGCCTCTGGACAGGGGGCAACACTGAAGCTTTCTTT; CDR3aa: CASSLWTGGNTEAFF
v_gene: TRBV11-3; d_gene: NA; j_gene: TRBJ2-2; abundance: NA; CDR3nt: TGTGCCAGCAGATCTAAAGGGGACACCGGGGAGCTGTTTTTT; CDR3aa: CASRSKGDTGELFF
v_gene: TRBV30; d_gene: TRBD1; j_gene: TRBJ2-5; abundance: NA; CDR3nt: TGTGCCTGGACCAGAGACAGGGCCCAAGAGACCCAGTACTTC; CDR3aa: CAWTRDRAQETQYF
v_gene: TRBV18; d_gene: NA; j_gene: TRBJ1-1; abundance: once; CDR3nt: TGTGCCAGCTCACCCTCGGGGAACACTGAAGCTTTCTTT; CDR3aa: CASSPSGNTEAFF
v_gene: TRBV5-8; d_gene: TRBD1; j_gene: TRBJ1-4; abundance: NA; CDR3nt: TGTGCCAGCAGCTACTCCGGGACAGGGGATGAAAAACTGTTTTTT; CDR3aa: CASSYSGTGDEKLFF
v_gene: TRBV11-3; d_gene: TRBD2; j_gene: TRBJ2-5; abundance: NA; CDR3nt: TGTGCCAGCAGCCCGGGGACTAGCGGGAGCCAAGAGACCCAGTACTTC; CDR3aa: CASSPGTSGSQETQYF
v_gene: TRBV7-9; d_gene: NA; j_gene: TRBJ2-7; abundance: NA; CDR3nt: TGTGCCAGCAGCCCGGACAGCGAAGGATACGAGCAGTACTTC; CDR3aa: CASSPDSEGYEQYF
v_gene: TRBV5-1; d_gene: NA; j_gene: TRBJ1-4; abundance: NA; CDR3nt: TGCGCCAGCAGCTTGAGAGGAACAACTAATGAAAAACTGTTTTTT; CDR3aa: CASSLRGTTNEKLFF
v_gene: TRBV7-9; d_gene: TRBD1; j_gene: TRBJ1-5; abundance: once; CDR3nt: TGTGCCAGCAGCTCGACAGGGATTTGGCAGCCCCAGCATTTT; CDR3aa: CASSSTGIWQPQHF
v_gene: TRBV11-2; d_gene: NA; j_gene: TRBJ2-7; abundance: NA; CDR3nt: TGTGCCAGCAGCTTAGTTCAGGGGCCAAGCTACGAGCAGTACTTC; CDR3aa: CASSLVQGPSYEQYF
v_gene: TRBV24-1; d_gene: TRBD2; j_gene: TRBJ2-1; abundance: NA; CDR3nt: TGTGCCACCAGCAAACAGGGGACTAGCGGGAGGAATGAGCAGTTCTTC; CDR3aa: CATSKQGTSGRNEQFF
v_gene: TRBV7-3; d_gene: TRBD2; j_gene: TRBJ2-1; abundance: NA; CDR3nt: TGTGCCAGCAGCCTTGGGACTAGCGGGGGGAATGAGCAGTTCTTC; CDR3aa: CASSLGTSGGNEQFF
v_gene: TRBV3-1/TRBV3-2; d_gene: NA; j_gene: TRBJ1-4; abundance: NA; CDR3nt: TGTGCCAGCAGCCAAGTAGGTGGGGCGAATGAAAAACTGTTTTTT; CDR3aa: CASSQVGGANEKLFF
v_gene: TRBV7-6; d_gene: TRBD2; j_gene: TRBJ2-3; abundance: NA; CDR3nt: TGTGCCAGCAGCCCCCACCCCCGGGGGGACACAGATACGCAGTATTTT; CDR3aa: CASSPHPRGDTDTQYF
v_gene: TRBV2; d_gene: NA; j_gene: TRBJ2-7; abundance: NA; CDR3nt: TGTGCCAGCAGTGACTCCGGGATATGGGGAGGATACGAGCAGTACTTC; CDR3aa: CASSDSGIWGGYEQYF
v_gene: TRBV6-1; d_gene: TRBD1; j_gene: TRBJ2-7; abundance: NA; CDR3nt: TGTGCCAGCAGTGAACCGGACAGGGTGGGCGAGCAGTACTTC; CDR3aa: CASSEPDRVGEQYF
v_gene: TRBV29-1; d_gene: NA; j_gene: TRBJ1-5; abundance: NA; CDR3nt: TGCAGCGTTCCGAGAATGGGGACAAGATATAGCAATCAGCCCCAGCATTTT; CDR3aa: CSVPRMGTRYSNQPQHF
v_gene: TRBV29-1; d_gene: NA; j_gene: TRBJ2-1; abundance: NA; CDR3nt: TGCAGCGGAGAGCAGGGAAATGGAGATGAGCAGTTCTTC; CDR3aa: CSGEQGNGDEQFF
v_gene: TRBV2; d_gene: TRBD1; j_gene: TRBJ1-6; abundance: NA; CDR3nt: TGTGCCCGGGGACAGGACTCACCCCTCCACTTT; CDR3aa: CARGQDSPLHF